Below are 8 T cell receptor beta chains sequenced from a single sample in a study of control samples from healthy donors and cancer patients. The table came from immunoSEQ multiplex PCR; TCRdb's copy has only in-frame clones and leaves some out. Counted here are tens of thousands of clones, roughly 94% occurring once; the ten biggest clones make up roughly 4%. Sequencing was performed on blood. These receptors all come from a man younger than 45 in good health.

The chain links TRBV6-2 or TRBV6-3 to TRBJ2-1; the D gene is possibly TRBD1 (6 bases). This CDR3 is 14 amino acids long. The V end was cut by 5 bases, the J end by 5 bases, with 13 bases between. Germline V gene sequence: CDR1 MNHEY, CDR2 SVGEGT. CDR3 coding DNA: TGTGCCAGCAGTACCGGGACACCGAACAATGAGCAGTTCTTC. The encoded protein is CASSTGTPNNEQFF.

V gene TRBV19 combines with J gene TRBJ1-5; D may be TRBD1 (6 bases). V shed 6 bases and J shed 4 bases, with 16 bases lying between them. Germline loops: CDR1 LNHDA, CDR2 SQIVND (reference sequence). The CDR3 is 15 residues long. The CDR3 protein is CASRGAGTMNQPQHF. The CDR3 nucleotides read TGTGCCAGTAGGGGCGCCGGGACAATGAATCAGCCCCAGCATTTT.

The rearrangement uses TRBV7-9 and TRBJ1-1, with TRBD1 matching 11 bases. Germline CDR1 is SEHNR and CDR2 is FQNEAQ (reference sequence). The J segment lost 4 bases and the V segment lost 5 bases, leaving 9 bases of the junction unmatched. The CDR3 consists of 16 residues. The CDR3 bases are TGTGCCAGCAGCATTGGACAGGGGGCGCTGGGCACTGAAGCTTTCTTT. Its protein product is CASSIGQGALGTEAFF.

This clone is a singleton in its sample. The gene calls are TRBV28 and TRBJ1-5; a weak D match, TRBD1 (5 bases). V was trimmed by 4 bases and J by 4 bases, leaving 17 bases between them. This CDR3 spans 16 amino acids. Germline V gene data show CDR1 as MDHEN and CDR2 as SYDVKM. The DNA of the CDR3 is TGTGCCAGCAGTTCCCCCGGGACGCTGGGGAATCAGCCCCAGCATTTT. Its protein is CASSSPGTLGNQPQHF.

The V and J genes are TRBV27 and TRBJ2-3; perhaps TRBD2 as D (5 bases). Looked up from germline, CDR1 is MNHEY and CDR2 is SMNVEV (reference sequence). The CDR3 spans 16 residues. V lost 7 bases and J lost 2, with 19 bases in between. The CDR3 nucleotides are TGTGCCAGCACCTCCGTTTTGAGCGGTTTCACAGATACGCAGTATTTT. This sequence encodes CASTSVLSGFTDTQYF.

The chain carries TRBV18 and TRBJ2-2, with 7 bases that match TRBD1. V was pared by 0 bases and J by 5 bases, with 3 bases of the junction left unmatched. Germline V gene sequence: CDR1 KGHSH, CDR2 LQKENI. CDR3 size: 15 residues. The CDR3 DNA reads as TGTGCCAGCTCACCACCGGGACAGCCGACCGGGGAGCTGTTTTTT. Amino acid sequence: CASSPPGQPTGELFF. The full variable domain, with the rest looked up from reference TRBV18 and TRBJ2-2, is NAGVMQNPRHLVRRRGQEARLRCSPMKGHSHVYWYRQLPEEGLKFMVYLQKENIIDESGMPKERFSAEFPKEGPSILRIQQVVRGDSAAYFCASSPPGQPTGELFFGEGSRLTVL.

The chain combines TRBV7-8 with TRBJ2-1, with 7 bases identical to TRBD1. V lost 6 bases to trimming and J lost 0 bases; unmatched junction nucleotides: 2. CDR3 length: 14 residues. CDR1 is SGHVS, CDR2 FQNEAQ, per germline. The CDR3 spells CASSSGGSYNEQFF. CDR3 nucleotide sequence: TGTGCCAGCAGTTCAGGGGGCTCCTACAATGAGCAGTTCTTC.

The chain has TRBV9 and TRBJ2-5, with D possibly being TRBD2 (7 bases). The V and J ends lost 4 bases and 1 base respectively, with 14 bases between them. The CDR3 has 15 residues. The germline V gene encodes CDR1 SGDLS and CDR2 YYNGEE. CDR3 sequence reads: CASSTRGGAQETQYF. The CDR3 DNA sequence: TGTGCCAGCAGCACAAGGGGGGGGGCCCAAGAGACCCAGTACTTC.